A single sample gave rise to the 30 T cell receptor beta chains below, sequenced in a study of T cells in localized non-small cell lung cancer. Method: immunoSEQ multiplex PCR; TCRdb's copy keeps in-frame clones and lacks some. The sample consists of around 29,000 clones, 91% of them appearing once. The sequenced sample was peripheral blood, obtained before any cancer treatment. The receptors here all came from a female donor at least 60 years old with stage I lung adenocarcinoma.

This chain joins TRBV5-4 and TRBJ1-2, with a weak D call TRBD1 (6 bases). Trimming removed 3 bases at V and 4 bases at J, with 10 bases between. CDR1 SGHNT and CDR2 YYREEE come from the germline V gene (reference sequence). There are 13 residues in the CDR3. The CDR3 nucleotides are TGTGCCAGCAGCTCCCGGGACACCTATGGCTACACCTTC. Its protein product is CASSSRDTYGYTF.

The J gene is TRBJ2-6, the V gene TRBV5-4; the match to TRBD2 covers 8 bases. Germline CDR1 reads SGHNT; CDR2 reads YYREEE (reference sequence). CDR3 length: 17 amino acids. The junction had 6 bases not matched to a gene; V was cut back by 2 bases and J by 2 bases. The CDR3 coding sequence is TGTGCCAGCAGCTTAAGCGGGAGTAGTGCTGGGGCCAACGTCCTGACTTTC. Translation gives CASSLSGSSAGANVLTF.

The chain links TRBV15 to TRBJ2-2; D unresolved. The CDR3 is 14 residues long. Germline values: CDR1 LNHNV, CDR2 YYDKDF (reference sequence). The ends were cut back, 0 bases at V and 7 bases at J, with 9 bases in the middle. CDR3 sequence (DNA): TGTGCCACCAGCAGAGATAGTGGGTTCGGGGAGCTGTTTTTT. It codes for CATSRDSGFGELFF.

This clone has a single count. The gene calls are TRBV11-3 and TRBJ2-3, with D tentatively TRBD1 (6 bases). This CDR3 spans 13 amino acids. Germline V gives CDR1 SGHNT, CDR2 YENEEA. Deletions cut 4 bases from V and 10 bases from J, with 15 bases between. The CDR3 DNA reads as TGTGCCAGCAGCTCGGAAACAGGGCGTCCGCAGTATTTT. This encodes CASSSETGRPQYF.

This clone was seen a single time. This sequence joins TRBV19 and TRBJ2-1, with D unresolved. Trimming removed 3 bases at V and 5 bases at J, with 17 bases between. The V gene's germline CDR1 is LNHDA and CDR2 SQIVND (reference sequence). This CDR3 spans 16 amino acids. DNA for the CDR3: TGTGCCAGTAGTATTGTCTCGGCAGGAGCTAACAATGAGCAGTTCTTC. This codes for CASSIVSAGANNEQFF.

The chain recombines TRBV18 with TRBJ1-1; possible D gene TRBD1, 5 bases. V dropped 0 bases and J dropped 8 bases, with 13 bases sitting between them. This CDR3 is built from 14 residues. CDR1 KGHSH and CDR2 LQKENI come from the germline V gene. Here the CDR3 DNA reads TGTGCCAGCTCACCACCGGCGACAGTACAAGAAGCTTTCTTT. Its translation: CASSPPATVQEAFF.

This clone was counted a single time. V and J are TRBV5-4 and TRBJ1-4; tentative D call: TRBD1 (5 bases). Germline V lookup: CDR1 SGHNT, CDR2 YYREEE (reference sequence). V was clipped by 4 bases and J by 7 bases, with 14 bases between them. The CDR3 is made up of 14 amino acids. CDR3 DNA sequence: TGTGCCAGCAGCCCGGGCGGGGCTGCTGAAAAACTGTTTTTT. Amino acid sequence: CASSPGGAAEKLFF.

The V and J genes are TRBV18 and TRBJ2-3; no clear D gene. This CDR3 has 16 residues. Germline CDR1 is KGHSH and CDR2 is LQKENI. V was clipped by 3 bases and J by 1 base, with 14 bases between them. As DNA, the CDR3 is TGTGCCAGCTCACCGTACGTCACCCCTGGCACAGATACGCAGTATTTT. This sequence encodes CASSPYVTPGTDTQYF.

The chain joins TRBV6-6 to TRBJ1-5, with no clear D. Germline values: CDR1 MNHNY, CDR2 SVGAGI (reference sequence). Trimming shortened V by 2 bases and J by 4 bases, and 6 bases separated the two germline ends. The CDR3 extends over 13 amino acids. The CDR3 sequence: CASSYRSNQPQHF. CDR3 nucleotide sequence: TGTGCCAGCAGTTACCGGAGTAATCAGCCCCAGCATTTT.

This rearrangement joins TRBV7-9 to TRBJ1-2, with unresolved D. With 4 bases removed from V and 0 bases from J, the gap between germline ends came to 6 bases. This CDR3 spans 13 amino acids. Germline values: CDR1 SEHNR, CDR2 FQNEAQ (reference sequence). The CDR3 region has the DNA TGTGCCAGCAGCTCGACAACTAACTATGGCTACACCTTC. Residues: CASSSTTNYGYTF.

The rearrangement links TRBV10-1 to TRBJ2-6; D gene unclear. CDR1 WNHNN and CDR2 SYGVQD come from the germline V gene (reference sequence). The CDR3 contains 14 residues. With 4 bases removed from V and 0 bases from J, the gap between germline ends came to 4 bases. CDR3 in amino acids: CASSASSGANVLTF. The CDR3 coding sequence is TGCGCCAGCAGTGCGAGCTCTGGGGCCAACGTCCTGACTTTC.

The V gene is TRBV9, the J gene TRBJ2-1, with D uncertain. Deletions cut 0 bases from V and 9 bases from J, with 13 bases between. The CDR3 totals 14 residues. Germline V CDR1 and CDR2: SGDLS, YYNGEE. The CDR3 DNA sequence: TGTGCCAGCAGCGTAGAAGGGTCTGCCGTTGAGCAGTTCTTC. Its protein is CASSVEGSAVEQFF.

This chain uses TRBV9 with TRBJ2-4; TRBD1 might be the D (6 bases). CDR1 is SGDLS, CDR2 YYNGEE, per germline. V lost 4 bases and J lost 3, with 11 bases in between. The CDR3 contains 14 residues. The CDR3 protein is CASSRTENKNIQYF. In DNA, the CDR3 is TGTGCCAGCAGCCGGACAGAGAACAAAAACATTCAGTACTTC.

This rearrangement joins TRBV5-5 to TRBJ2-3; unclear D gene. The germline V gene has CDR1 SGHKS and CDR2 YYEKEE (reference sequence). Trimming removed 4 bases from V and 4 bases from J, with 7 bases in between. The CDR3 is made up of 12 amino acids. This CDR3 reads CASSASADTQYF. CDR3 nucleotides: TGTGCCAGCAGCGCATCAGCAGATACGCAGTATTTT.

The V and J genes are TRBV27 and TRBJ1-1; 8 nucleotides line up with TRBD1. After removal of 7 bases from V and 6 bases from J, the junction contained 7 bases not matched to a gene. The CDR3 is 13 residues long. Germline V CDR1 and CDR2: MNHEY, SMNVEV (reference sequence). The CDR3 loop reads CASKGQGSAEAFF. The DNA of the CDR3 is TGTGCCAGCAAAGGACAGGGAAGCGCTGAAGCTTTCTTT.

This chain joins TRBV18 and TRBJ2-5; D not certain. Germline lookup yields CDR1 KGHSH and CDR2 LQKENI. V lost 1 base and J lost 1, with 7 bases in between. This CDR3 contains 14 residues. Written as DNA, the CDR3 is TGTGCCAGCTCACCACAAAAGGGCCAAGAGACCCAGTACTTC. Residues: CASSPQKGQETQYF.

The J gene is TRBJ2-3, the V gene TRBV29-1; 8 bases fit TRBD2. CDR1 and CDR2 from the germline V gene are SQVTM and ANQGSEA. This CDR3 is built from 14 residues. J was trimmed by 3 bases and V by 6 bases; bases with no gene match: 8. CDR3 nucleotide sequence: TGCAGCGTCGGGGGGGGGCAGGGAACAGATACGCAGTATTTT. This codes for CSVGGGQGTDTQYF.

This clone came up once. This sequence joins TRBV29-1 and TRBJ1-2; tentative D call: TRBD1 (6 bases). CDR1 and CDR2 (germline): SQVTM, ANQGSEA. The V end was cut by 4 bases, the J end by 6 bases, with 12 bases between. This CDR3 spans 12 amino acids. The CDR3 bases are TGCAGCGTTGGCGGGACATTCGATGGCTACACCTTC. Amino acids: CSVGGTFDGYTF.

The rearrangement uses TRBV5-1 and TRBJ2-7; D is perhaps TRBD1 or TRBD2 (5 bases each). Trimming took off 5 bases at V and 2 bases at J, with 14 bases between the two ends. CDR1 is SGHRS, CDR2 YFSETQ, per germline. CDR3 length equals 14 residues. The CDR3 bases are TGCGCCAGCAGAACCGGGACCGAGACCTACGAGCAGTACTTC. Its translation: CASRTGTETYEQYF.

The chain joins TRBV9 to TRBJ2-3, with TRBD2 as a possible D gene (6 bases). Trimming pared 0 bases from V and 4 bases from J, leaving 15 bases between. Germline CDR1 and CDR2: SGDLS and YYNGEE. The length of the CDR3 is 16 residues. In DNA form, the CDR3 reads TGTGCCAGCAGCGTAGGTTACGGGAGAGTCGCAGATACGCAGTATTTT. It encodes CASSVGYGRVADTQYF.

The rearrangement links TRBV5-1 to TRBJ2-7; 9 bases map to TRBD1. The CDR3 is 14 residues long. CDR1 is SGHRS, CDR2 YFSETQ, per germline. V dropped 4 bases and J dropped 7; count of bases not matched to a gene: 9. CDR3 region: CASSTQGATGEQYF. DNA for the CDR3: TGCGCCAGCAGCACACAGGGGGCGACGGGTGAGCAGTACTTC.

This clone was recorded once. V gene TRBV7-2 combines with J gene TRBJ2-7; 8 bases line up with TRBD2. Germline V gene sequence: CDR1 SGHTA, CDR2 FQGNSA. V was clipped by 2 bases and J by 8 bases; unmatched bases: 11. The CDR3 is 15 amino acids. The CDR3 nucleotides are TGTGCCAGCAGCTTATTAACTAGCGGCTCTGGTCAGCAGTACTTC. Amino acid sequence: CASSLLTSGSGQQYF.

The V and J genes are TRBV5-6 and TRBJ2-5; D is undetermined. This CDR3 is 14 amino acids long. Trimming left V 0 bases short and J 0 bases short, with 6 bases between. The germline CDR1 and CDR2 sequences are SGHDT and YYEEEE. Here the CDR3 reads CASSLGLHQETQYF. CDR3 in DNA: TGTGCCAGCAGCTTGGGACTCCACCAAGAGACCCAGTACTTC.

The chain couples TRBV28 to TRBJ1-2, with TRBD1 identical over 9 bases. V dropped 2 bases and J dropped 4; count of bases not matched to a gene: 2. CDR1 MDHEN and CDR2 SYDVKM come from the germline V gene. This CDR3 has 14 amino acids. The CDR3 loop is CASSLPGQGYGYTF. The CDR3, as DNA: TGTGCCAGCAGTTTACCGGGACAGGGCTATGGCTACACCTTC.

In its sample, this clone was seen a few times. The chain uses TRBV5-6 and TRBJ2-7; no clear D. Trimming removed 2 bases from V and 0 bases from J, with 9 bases in between. Per germline, CDR1 SGHDT and CDR2 YYEEEE. This CDR3 is 14 amino acids long. The CDR3 DNA reads TGTGCCAGCAGCTTATGGACGGACTCCTACGAGCAGTACTTC. This codes for CASSLWTDSYEQYF.

The rearrangement uses TRBV9 and TRBJ2-2, with D perhaps TRBD1 (5 bases). The ends were cut back, 0 bases at V and 5 bases at J, with 11 bases in the middle. Germline V gene lookup returns CDR1 SGDLS and CDR2 YYNGEE. The CDR3 is 15 residues long. The CDR3 region is CASSVEGVITGELFF. The DNA of the CDR3 is TGTGCCAGCAGCGTAGAAGGGGTAATAACCGGGGAGCTGTTTTTT. Drawing the rest from reference TRBV9 and TRBJ2-2, the complete variable domain is DSGVTQTPKHLITATGQRVTLRCSPRSGDLSVYWYQQSLDQGLQFLIQYYNGEERAKGNILERFSAQQFPDLHSELNLSSLELGDSALYFCASSVEGVITGELFFGEGSRLTVL.

The chain recombines TRBV28 with TRBJ2-3, with 9 bases fitting TRBD2. This CDR3 has 15 amino acids. The germline V gene has CDR1 MDHEN and CDR2 SYDVKM. Losses at the gene ends were 4 bases for V and 1 base for J; bases not matched to a gene: 3. The chain's CDR3 is CASSSIAGGTDTQYF. The CDR3 bases are TGTGCCAGCAGTTCAATAGCGGGAGGCACAGATACGCAGTATTTT.

CDR3: CASSPGTGYGYTF. CDR3 nucleotide sequence: TGTGCCAGCAGCCCCGGGACAGGGTATGGCTACACCTTC. This rearrangement joins TRBV5-6 to TRBJ1-2; 9 nucleotides match TRBD1. Germline assignment: CDR1 SGHDT and CDR2 YYEEEE. The CDR3 is 13 residues long. Trimming at V came to 4 bases and at J to 5 bases, leaving 3 bases not matched to a gene. The variable domain in full, completed from reference TRBV5-6 and TRBJ1-2, reads DAGVTQSPTHLIKTRGQQVTLRCSPKSGHDTVSWYQQALGQGPQFIFQYYEEEERQRGNFPDRFSGHQFPNYSSELNVNALLLGDSALYLCASSPGTGYGYTFGSGTRLTVV.

This clone showed up just once. V gene TRBV7-2 combines with J gene TRBJ2-1; 13 bases are shared with TRBD2. The germline V gene has CDR1 SGHTA and CDR2 FQGNSA. Trimming removed 6 bases from V and 7 bases from J; junction bases left unmatched: 6. The CDR3 contains 15 residues. CDR3 in DNA: TGTGCCAGCAGGACACCGGGACTAGCGGGGAATGAGCAGTTCTTC. Translated, it gives CASRTPGLAGNEQFF.

The CDR3 sequence: CSVEEGGQRTDTQYF. The DNA of the CDR3 is TGCAGCGTTGAAGAGGGCGGGCAGCGCACAGATACGCAGTATTTT. The chain combines TRBV29-1 with TRBJ2-3, with D possibly being TRBD2 (5 bases). Between the trimmed V and J ends, which lost 0 bases and 1 base, there was a span of 11 bases. CDR3 length: 15 amino acids. The V gene's germline CDR1 is SQVTM and CDR2 ANQGSEA.